The rows below give T cell receptor beta chains drawn from one sample of a study of OX40 agonist ivuxolimab in advanced cancers. The data were produced by immunoSEQ multiplex PCR, yet TCRdb's version contains in-frame clones alone and is incomplete. The profile covers around 31,000 clones, with 90% appearing a single time and around a quarter taken by the ten largest. The starting material was CD4+ or CD8+ T cells sorted from blood, obtained in a trial of the OX40 agonist ivuxolimab. Source of these receptors: an adult with an advanced solid tumor such as melanoma, head and neck, liver or kidney cancer. Each CDR3 is given with its conserved first and last residue. A D gene is named only where the DNA matches it firmly. Part of the rows lack a size; the others show once, few, many or a class for expanded clones.

TRBJ2-1	NA	TRBV7-7	NA	CASSQTLGGNEQFF	TGTGCCAGCAGCCAAACCCTAGGCGGCAATGAGCAGTTCTTC
TRBJ2-7	NA	TRBV5-6	NA	CASSPIFRERDEQYF	TGTGCCAGCAGTCCCATCTTTCGTGAGAGGGACGAGCAGTACTTC
TRBJ2-3	NA	TRBV7-3	TRBD1	CASSFGQGGTDTQYF	TGTGCCAGCAGCTTTGGACAGGGTGGTACAGATACGCAGTATTTT
TRBJ1-1	NA	TRBV7-9	NA	CASSFNMNTEAFF	TGTGCCAGCAGCTTTAACATGAACACTGAAGCTTTCTTT
TRBJ2-7	NA	TRBV6-6	NA	CASSYGRAEQYF	TGTGCCAGCAGTTACGGGCGGGCCGAGCAGTACTTC
TRBJ2-3	NA	TRBV7-9	TRBD2	CASASGRYGDTQYF	TGTGCCAGTGCTAGCGGGAGATATGGAGATACGCAGTATTTT
TRBJ2-1	NA	TRBV5-1	NA	CASSPENSNEQFF	TGCGCCAGCAGTCCTGAAAACAGCAATGAGCAGTTCTTC
TRBJ1-1	NA	TRBV6-1	NA	CASEGHAEAFF	TGTGCCAGCGAGGGGCATGCTGAAGCTTTCTTT
TRBJ2-5	NA	TRBV28	TRBD1	CASSGGGDRGLLEETQYF	TGTGCCAGCAGCGGAGGGGGGGACAGGGGGCTATTAGAAGAGACCCAGTACTTC
TRBJ2-2	NA	TRBV4-1	NA	CATRGPMDGELFF	TGCGCCACCCGGGGGCCAATGGACGGGGAGCTGTTTTTT
TRBJ2-2	NA	TRBV27	TRBD1	CASSPVGTGLTGELFF	TGTGCCAGCAGTCCGGTAGGGACAGGACTCACCGGGGAGCTGTTTTTT
TRBJ2-7	NA	TRBV6-5	NA	CAGAVRPSTYEQYF	TGTGCCGGGGCGGTCCGCCCGTCAACCTACGAGCAGTACTTC
TRBJ2-4	NA	TRBV6-6	TRBD2	CASSYSSGGIQYF	TGTGCCAGCAGTTACTCTTCGGGAGGCATTCAGTACTTC
TRBJ2-3	NA	TRBV6-5	TRBD2	CASSYSGGGPTDTQYF	TGTGCCAGCAGTTACTCTGGGGGGGGACCCACAGATACGCAGTATTTT
TRBJ1-1	NA	TRBV7-6	NA	CASSPTIVLANTEAFF	TGTGCCAGCAGCCCAACGATAGTGCTGGCGAACACTGAAGCTTTCTTT
TRBJ1-1	NA	TRBV27	NA	CASTMGRRAFF	TGTGCCAGCACCATGGGGCGGAGGGCTTTCTTT
TRBJ1-5	NA	TRBV27	NA	CASSTRRDTYQPQHF	TGTGCCAGCAGTACCCGCCGGGACACTTATCAGCCCCAGCATTTT
TRBJ2-7	NA	TRBV5-6	TRBD1	CASSRRTGVASEQYF	TGTGCCAGCAGCCGCCGGACAGGAGTTGCCTCCGAGCAGTACTTC
TRBJ1-1	NA	TRBV4-2	TRBD1	CASSLPGGVGRNTEAFF	TGTGCCAGCAGCCTCCCAGGGGGCGTGGGGAGGAACACTGAAGCTTTCTTT
TRBJ2-2	once	TRBV19	TRBD1	CASEEGTGGNTGELFF	TGTGCCAGCGAAGAAGGGACAGGTGGGAACACCGGGGAGCTGTTTTTT
TRBJ2-4	NA	TRBV4-1	NA	CASSRQGGDIQYF	TGCGCCAGCAGCCGACAGGGAGGGGACATTCAGTACTTC
TRBJ2-1	NA	TRBV30	TRBD2	CAWSGWEGNEQFF	TGTGCCTGGAGTGGGTGGGAGGGGAATGAGCAGTTCTTC
TRBJ2-7	NA	TRBV21-1	NA	CASSIRATGYEQYF	TGTGCCAGCAGCATCAGGGCGACAGGCTACGAGCAGTACTTC
TRBJ1-5	NA	TRBV5-6	NA	CASSLSGYYQPQHF	TGTGCCAGCAGCTTGTCGGGGTATTATCAGCCCCAGCATTTT
TRBJ2-2	NA	TRBV20-1	NA	CSAREGGELFF	TGCAGTGCTAGAGAGGGCGGGGAGCTGTTTTTT
TRBJ2-7	once	TRBV27	NA	CASSLTGQSEQYF	TGTGCCAGCAGTTTAACAGGACAGAGCGAGCAGTACTTC
TRBJ1-5	NA	TRBV27	NA	CASSSRDGNQPQHF	TGTGCCAGCAGTTCGAGGGACGGAAATCAGCCCCAGCATTTT
TRBJ1-1	NA	TRBV6-4	NA	CASSESPGLGEAFF	TGTGCCAGCAGTGAATCGCCGGGTCTCGGTGAAGCTTTCTTT
TRBJ2-7	NA	TRBV2	NA	CASFRASSYEQYF	TGTGCCAGCTTCAGGGCCAGCTCCTACGAGCAGTACTTC
TRBJ1-5	NA	TRBV4-1	NA	CASSQDINQPQHF	TGCGCCAGCAGCCAAGATATAAATCAGCCCCAGCATTTT
TRBJ2-4	NA	TRBV28	NA	CASTPGVLAKNIQYF	TGTGCCAGCACCCCGGGGGTTCTAGCCAAAAACATTCAGTACTTC
TRBJ2-7	NA	TRBV2	NA	CASSGEGDRLPYEQYF	TGTGCCAGCAGTGGGGAGGGAGACAGGCTACCCTACGAGCAGTACTTC
TRBJ1-2	NA	TRBV9	NA	CASSGSLWDINYGYTF	TGTGCCAGCAGCGGATCTTTATGGGACATTAACTATGGCTACACCTTC
TRBJ1-1	NA	TRBV5-4	TRBD1	CASSLGTGEAFF	TGTGCCAGCAGCTTGGGGACAGGTGAAGCTTTCTTT
TRBJ2-7	NA	TRBV15	TRBD2	CATSRGRVAGGHEQYF	TGTGCCACCAGCAGAGGCCGGGTAGCGGGGGGGCACGAGCAGTACTTC
TRBJ2-1	NA	TRBV5-6	NA	CASSLALEPYNEQFF	TGTGCCAGCAGCTTGGCCCTAGAACCCTACAATGAGCAGTTCTTC
TRBJ2-7	NA	TRBV27	TRBD1	CASSLSPGQGYEQYF	TGTGCCAGCAGTTTATCCCCCGGACAGGGCTACGAGCAGTACTTC
TRBJ2-7	NA	TRBV4-1	TRBD2	CASSQDTGGNSYEQYF	TGCGCCAGCAGCCAAGATACGGGAGGGAACTCCTACGAGCAGTACTTC
TRBJ2-1	NA	TRBV16	TRBD2	CASSPPGTSGSMSYNEQFF	TGTGCCAGCAGTCCTCCCGGGACTAGCGGGAGTATGTCATACAATGAGCAGTTCTTC
TRBJ1-5	NA	TRBV28	NA	CASSLKGWDPQHF	TGTGCCAGCAGTTTGAAAGGGTGGGATCCCCAGCATTTT
TRBJ2-5	once	TRBV10-3	NA	CAISESATDETQYF	TGTGCCATCAGTGAGTCTGCCACCGACGAGACCCAGTACTTC